Sequencing of this TCR beta chain was carried out in a study of blood T cell repertoires in COVID-19. The overall study: Spain, Italy and the United States supplied samples that represented acute and convalescent COVID-19. The cDNA or gDNA used as material had been derived from T cells, B-cell-depleted T cells, or PBMCs.

Per the original methods: Estimates of nucleated cell counts were drawn from the amplification of reference gene primers. Clones were sequenced by immunoSEQ multiplex PCR, and TCRdb holds only the in-frame ones, with some missing. Clonal size and the V and J genes are those of that table, whereas D and trimming came from the DNA. The table has about 130,000 clones, roughly 90% seen once. Per germline, CDR1 LGHNA and CDR2 YSLEER. Trimming stripped 0 bases from V and 7 bases from J, with 12 bases between. This CDR3 is 15 amino acids long. The receptor was derived from a man aged 65 to 85 with active COVID-19. The chain combines TRBV4-3 with TRBJ1-4; D perhaps matches TRBD1 (6 bases). The sample taken for sequencing was peripheral blood. In DNA form, the CDR3 reads TGCGCCAGCAGCCAAGATCGAGGGGGGGGTGAAAAACTGTTTTTT. Protein: CASSQDRGGGEKLFF.